These T cell receptor beta chains were read from a single sample in a study of vaccination and CD4 T cells after COVID-19. No antigen has been assigned to these receptors. TCRdb re-called the PCR reads with MiXCR, one entry per CDR3 protein. The data contain some 5,900 distinct CDR3 sequences, roughly 36% of them seen just once; the ten biggest clones take up 28%. What was sequenced was CD4+ T cells from blood, cultured in vitro. These receptors originate from a human donor in good health. CDR3s include the opening cysteine and the closing phenylalanine or tryptophan. A D gene is named only where the DNA matches it firmly. Where a row states a size, it is once, few, many or the class of an expanded clone; other rows omit it.

j_call: TRBJ2-3; clone_size: -; d_call: -; v_call: TRBV4-2; cdr3_nt: TGTGCCAGCAGCCAAGAAAGCAGGCGGGATACGCAGTATTTT; cdr3_aa: CASSQESRRDTQYF
j_call: TRBJ1-1; clone_size: -; d_call: -; v_call: TRBV30; cdr3_nt: TGTGCCTGGAGTAGGGTTGACACTGAAGCTTTCTTT; cdr3_aa: CAWSRVDTEAFF
j_call: TRBJ2-1; clone_size: -; d_call: TRBD2; v_call: TRBV6-5; cdr3_nt: TGTGCCAGCAGTTACTCTACTAGCGATATCAATGAGCAGTTCTTC; cdr3_aa: CASSYSTSDINEQFF
j_call: TRBJ1-2; clone_size: -; d_call: TRBD1; v_call: TRBV6-1; cdr3_nt: TGTGCCAGCAGGGGACAGGGGGCTCGCGGCTACACCTTC; cdr3_aa: CASRGQGARGYTF
j_call: TRBJ1-2; clone_size: few; d_call: -; v_call: TRBV6-1; cdr3_nt: TGTGCCAGCAGTGAAATAACAGGACCCTATGGCTACACCTTC; cdr3_aa: CASSEITGPYGYTF
j_call: TRBJ2-7; clone_size: -; d_call: -; v_call: TRBV19; cdr3_nt: TGTGCCAGTAGTATAGATCTTGGAGGTTTTGGGCAGTACTTC; cdr3_aa: CASSIDLGGFGQYF
j_call: TRBJ1-2; clone_size: -; d_call: TRBD1; v_call: TRBV7-2; cdr3_nt: TGTGCCAGCAGCTTAGGGACAGGGTCTAACTATGGCTACACCTTC; cdr3_aa: CASSLGTGSNYGYTF
j_call: TRBJ2-3; clone_size: -; d_call: TRBD2; v_call: TRBV6-1; cdr3_nt: TGTGCCAGCAGCCCCCGGAGGCTAGCGGGCCGGAGGCCAGATACGCAGTATTTT; cdr3_aa: CASSPRRLAGRRPDTQYF
j_call: TRBJ2-3; clone_size: few; d_call: TRBD1; v_call: TRBV11-2; cdr3_nt: TGTGCCAGCAGCTTAGAGGGGACAGGGGTTATAGATACGCAGTATTTT; cdr3_aa: CASSLEGTGVIDTQYF
j_call: TRBJ1-2; clone_size: few; d_call: TRBD1; v_call: TRBV6-1; cdr3_nt: TGTGCCAGCAGTCAACAGGGGAACTATGGCTACACCTTC; cdr3_aa: CASSQQGNYGYTF
j_call: TRBJ1-1; clone_size: -; d_call: -; v_call: TRBV6-5; cdr3_nt: TGTGCCAGCAGTTACTTGGGTCGGAGCCAAGCTTTCTTT; cdr3_aa: CASSYLGRSQAFF
j_call: TRBJ2-5; clone_size: -; d_call: -; v_call: TRBV27; cdr3_nt: TGTGCCAGCAGTTTATCGTACGGCGTGTACCAAGAGACCCAGTACTTC; cdr3_aa: CASSLSYGVYQETQYF
j_call: TRBJ1-6; clone_size: few; d_call: -; v_call: TRBV25-1; cdr3_nt: TGTGCTTCGATGCAATTGGAAAATTCACCCCTCCACTTT; cdr3_aa: CASMQLENSPLHF
j_call: TRBJ1-2; clone_size: -; d_call: TRBD1; v_call: TRBV6-1; cdr3_nt: TGTGCCAGCAGTGAGACCGGGACAGGTGTAGGCGGCTACACCTTC; cdr3_aa: CASSETGTGVGGYTF
j_call: TRBJ2-1; clone_size: -; d_call: -; v_call: TRBV7-8; cdr3_nt: TGTGCCAGCAGCTTGGTAGAGCAGTTCTTC; cdr3_aa: CASSLVEQFF
j_call: TRBJ1-5; clone_size: -; d_call: -; v_call: TRBV20-1; cdr3_nt: TGCAGTGCTAGTACAACGGGACAGCCCCAGCATTTT; cdr3_aa: CSASTTGQPQHF
j_call: TRBJ1-2; clone_size: few; d_call: -; v_call: TRBV5-4; cdr3_nt: TGTGCCAGCAGCTTGGAGGGGGTATTGTATGGCTACACCTTC; cdr3_aa: CASSLEGVLYGYTF
j_call: TRBJ1-2; clone_size: -; d_call: -; v_call: TRBV7-9; cdr3_nt: TGTGCCAGCAGCCCGGGCATTGGCTACACCTTC; cdr3_aa: CASSPGIGYTF
j_call: TRBJ1-2; clone_size: -; d_call: -; v_call: TRBV6-5; cdr3_nt: TGTGCCAGCAGTTACGATTCGTCGCTGGGGGGCTACACCTTC; cdr3_aa: CASSYDSSLGGYTF
j_call: TRBJ1-1; clone_size: -; d_call: -; v_call: TRBV6-2/TRBV6-3; cdr3_nt: TGTGCCAGCAACAGCATTCCAGGGAGAGGGAACACTGAAGCTTTCTTT; cdr3_aa: CASNSIPGRGNTEAFF
j_call: TRBJ1-2; clone_size: few; d_call: TRBD1; v_call: TRBV7-2; cdr3_nt: TGTGCCAGCAGCTTCACAGGGGGCGGCTACACCTTC; cdr3_aa: CASSFTGGGYTF
j_call: TRBJ1-1; clone_size: few; d_call: TRBD1; v_call: TRBV20-1; cdr3_nt: TGCAGTGCTAGCCCAGGGGGAGAGACTGAAGCTTTCTTT; cdr3_aa: CSASPGGETEAFF
j_call: TRBJ2-7; clone_size: -; d_call: TRBD1; v_call: TRBV20-1; cdr3_nt: TGCAGTGCTAGACAGGGGGAACCCTACGAGCAGTACTTC; cdr3_aa: CSARQGEPYEQYF
j_call: TRBJ1-6; clone_size: few; d_call: -; v_call: TRBV6-2/TRBV6-3; cdr3_nt: TGTGCCAGCAGTTACCTAGTCTCAGGACCCCTCCACTTT; cdr3_aa: CASSYLVSGPLHF
j_call: TRBJ2-7; clone_size: -; d_call: -; v_call: TRBV7-8; cdr3_nt: TGTGCCAGCAGCTTAGGTTGGGACTACGAGCAGTACTTC; cdr3_aa: CASSLGWDYEQYF
j_call: TRBJ1-5; clone_size: -; d_call: -; v_call: TRBV20-1; cdr3_nt: TGCAGTGCTAGGTCCCCTAATCAGCCCCAGCATTTT; cdr3_aa: CSARSPNQPQHF